The 21 T cell receptor beta chains listed next were all sequenced from one sample in a study of CD8 T cells in Susac syndrome. RNA was extracted with the RNeasy kit, and a quantity of about 0.45 to 1 ug was reverse transcribed using random hexamers. One entry per CDR3 protein, called by TCRdb with MiXCR from the immunoSEQ multiplex PCR reads. The table shows 240,000 or so distinct CDR3 sequences, with 95% to 97% occurring only once. The specimen was CD4+ T cells from PBMCs. These receptors came from a human donor with Susac syndrome.

The chain couples TRBV5-8 to TRBJ2-7, with D possibly being TRBD1 (5 bases). Trimming removed 4 bases at V and 3 bases at J, with 17 bases between. Looked up from germline, CDR1 is SGHTS and CDR2 is YDEGEE. The CDR3 has 15 residues. CDR3 nucleotides: TGTGCCAGCAGCATAGGACATTTTTCGGTCTACGAGCAGTACTTC. Amino acid sequence: CASSIGHFSVYEQYF.

The V and J genes are TRBV12-3 or TRBV12-4 and TRBJ1-1; possible D gene TRBD1, 5 bases. The CDR3 covers 13 residues. V lost 6 bases and J 9 bases, leaving 17 bases between the germline ends. The CDR3 coding sequence is TGTGCCAGCAGGGACGCGGGAGAGGGGAAAGCTTTCTTT. It specifies CASRDAGEGKAFF.

This clonotype was counted once. V is TRBV2 and J is TRBJ2-5, with D possibly TRBD1 on 6 matching bases. The CDR3 consists of 15 residues. CDR1 SNHLY and CDR2 FYNNEI come from the germline V gene. Trimming took off 0 bases at V and 4 bases at J, with 12 bases between the two ends. The CDR3 nucleotides are TGTGCCAGCAGTGAAGCGCTTGGCAGGGGAGAGACCCAGTACTTC. Translated: CASSEALGRGETQYF.

V and J are TRBV14 and TRBJ2-5, with 9 bases aligning to TRBD2. V lost 6 bases, J lost 7 bases, and 18 bases stayed unmatched. There are 17 residues in the CDR3. Germline CDR1 and CDR2: SGHDN and FVKESK. Here the CDR3 DNA reads TGTGCCAGCAGGGGTTCAACCGGGACTAGCCCCAGCGGGACCCAGTACTTC. Residues: CASRGSTGTSPSGTQYF.

This clonotype was counted once. V gene TRBV23-1 combines with J gene TRBJ2-1; TRBD2 agrees at 7 bases. TRBV23-1 is reported as an ORF; its role is uncertain. V shed 6 bases, J shed 6 bases, and the junction held 17 bases outside the gene matches. The length of the CDR3 is 17 residues. The CDR3: CASSLTSAQGLSNEQFF. CDR3 nucleotide sequence: TGCGCCAGCAGCCTAACTAGCGCTCAAGGGTTGAGCAATGAGCAGTTCTTC.

Regarding this clonotype: The junction and the germline gene differ at one end; a read error may be behind it. The chain employs TRBV7-8 and TRBJ1-2, with D possibly TRBD1 on 5 matching bases. Per the germline V gene, CDR1 is SGHVS and CDR2 is FQNEAQ. The length of the CDR3 is 14 residues. CDR3 DNA: TGTGCCGGCAGCTCGACAGCAGTCAACTATGGCTACACCTTC. Translating gives CAGSSTAVNYGYTF.

The chain has TRBV2 and TRBJ1-2, with 8 bases identical to TRBD1. This CDR3 region has 15 residues. From germline, CDR1 is SNHLY and CDR2 FYNNEI. Trimming removed 4 bases from V and 8 bases from J; junction bases left unmatched: 12. The CDR3 region has the DNA TGTGCCAGCAGTGGGGACAGGCCAATCCCAAGAGGCTACACCTTC. Translating gives CASSGDRPIPRGYTF.

This clonotype has only one observation. V is TRBV4-1 and J is TRBJ2-3, with 9 bases aligning to TRBD2. CDR1 and CDR2 from the germline V gene are MGHRA and YSYEKL. The length of the CDR3 is 16 residues. With V trimmed by 2 bases and J by 2 bases, 5 bases remained unmatched. The CDR3 is CASSQRSGSNTDTQYF. Here the CDR3 DNA reads TGCGCCAGCAGCCAACGTAGCGGGAGTAACACAGATACGCAGTATTTT.

The chain combines TRBV5-1 with TRBJ2-1, with D uncertain. The germline V gene has CDR1 SGHRS and CDR2 YFSETQ. This CDR3 is built from 13 residues. Trimming pared 0 bases from V and 6 bases from J, leaving 7 bases between. CDR3 residues: CASSLGIVNEQFF. The DNA for the CDR3 is TGCGCCAGCAGCTTGGGAATTGTCAATGAGCAGTTCTTC.

This rearrangement joins TRBV29-1 to TRBJ2-5; D is ambiguous. This CDR3 has 12 amino acids. Trimming pared 6 bases from V and 4 bases from J, leaving 12 bases between. CDR1 is SQVTM, CDR2 ANQGSEA, per germline. The CDR3: CSVLGSRETQYF. The CDR3 DNA sequence: TGCAGCGTCCTAGGATCAAGAGAGACCCAGTACTTC.

The chain recombines TRBV27 with TRBJ1-4; the match to TRBD1 covers 7 bases. This CDR3 has 14 residues. The germline V gene has CDR1 MNHEY and CDR2 SMNVEV (reference sequence). Trimming cost V 5 bases and J 10 bases; bases outside gene matches: 10. CDR3 loop: CASSPSTGRVKLFF. Written as DNA, the CDR3 is TGTGCCAGCAGTCCGTCGACAGGGAGGGTAAAACTGTTTTTT.

The chain employs TRBV30 and TRBJ2-7, with D perhaps matching TRBD1 (6 bases). This CDR3 comprises 15 residues. Per germline, CDR1 GTSNPN and CDR2 SVGIG (reference sequence). V was trimmed by 2 bases and J by 1 base, leaving 15 bases between them. The CDR3 spells CAWSPLDRRSYEQYF. DNA of the CDR3: TGTGCCTGGAGTCCCCTGGACAGACGATCCTACGAGCAGTACTTC.

V usage is TRBV20-1 and J usage is TRBJ1-2; perhaps TRBD1 as D (6 bases). Looked up from germline, CDR1 is DFQATT and CDR2 is SNEGSKA (reference sequence). V lost 5 bases and J lost 6, with 7 bases in between. The CDR3 loop spans 10 amino acids. CDR3 DNA: TGCAGTGCTGACAGGAATGGCTACACCTTC. Its protein is CSADRNGYTF.

The V gene is TRBV20-1, the J gene TRBJ2-5, with D perhaps being TRBD1 or TRBD2 (5 bases each). The germline gives CDR1 DFQATT, CDR2 SNEGSKA (reference sequence). V was shortened by 1 base and J by 3 bases, with 6 bases between the two germline ends. This CDR3 is 12 amino acids long. In nucleotides, the CDR3 is TGCAGTGCTAGAGGAGGGGAAGAGACCCAGTACTTC. Translation gives CSARGGEETQYF.

V is TRBV27 and J is TRBJ2-3, with D perhaps matching TRBD1 or TRBD2 (5 bases each). The ends were cut back, 5 bases at V and 8 bases at J, with 17 bases in the middle. The CDR3 sequence is 14 residues long. Germline values: CDR1 MNHEY, CDR2 SMNVEV (reference sequence). CDR3 region: CASSRVQDGGTQYF. DNA of the CDR3: TGTGCCAGCAGTCGAGTGCAGGATGGGGGTACGCAGTATTTT.

This sequence joins TRBV27 and TRBJ2-1; D remains ambiguous. Trimming took off 5 bases at V and 7 bases at J, with 9 bases between the two ends. The CDR3 has 12 residues. Germline V gives CDR1 MNHEY, CDR2 SMNVEV (reference sequence). For the CDR3, the DNA is TGTGCCAGCAGTACCCTTGAGAATGAGCAGTTCTTC. This codes for CASSTLENEQFF.

This chain connects TRBV29-1 to TRBJ2-5, with a possible D match to TRBD1 (6 bases). CDR1 SQVTM and CDR2 ANQGSEA come from the germline V gene. Trimming pared 3 bases from V and 2 bases from J, leaving 7 bases between. The CDR3 is 12 amino acids. Here the CDR3 DNA reads TGCAGCGTTGAGGACAGTCAAGAGACCCAGTACTTC. It specifies CSVEDSQETQYF. Supplemented by reference TRBV29-1 and TRBJ2-5, the full variable domain reads SAVISQKPSRDICQRGTSLTIQCQVDSQVTMMFWYRQQPGQSLTLIATANQGSEATYESGFVIDKFPISRPNLTFSTLTVSNMSPEDSSIYLCSVEDSQETQYFGPGTRLLVL.

The chain employs TRBV6-4 and TRBJ2-2; the D is unclear. Germline assignment: CDR1 MRHNA and CDR2 SNTAGT. Trimming cost V 4 bases and J 5 bases, with 8 bases left between them. The CDR3 is 13 residues long. The CDR3, as DNA: TGTGCCAGCAGTGCCGGTTCGACCGGGGAGCTGTTTTTT. Residues: CASSAGSTGELFF.

The J gene is TRBJ1-2, the V gene TRBV28; 9 nucleotides match TRBD1. Germline V lookup: CDR1 MDHEN, CDR2 SYDVKM. V shed 7 bases and J 3 bases; nucleotides not matched to a gene: 9. The CDR3 has 15 amino acids. CDR3 bases: TGTGCCAGCATCACGAACAGGGGGCATTACTATGGCTACACCTTC. Amino acids: CASITNRGHYYGYTF.

The V and J genes are TRBV7-2 and TRBJ2-3; no clear D gene. The CDR3 is 14 amino acids. Germline lookup yields CDR1 SGHTA and CDR2 FQGNSA. The V end was cut by 8 bases, the J end by 1 base, with 13 bases between. The CDR3 is CASLTPLGTDTQYF. The CDR3 region has the DNA TGTGCCAGCCTCACACCCCTTGGCACAGATACGCAGTATTTT.

This chain links TRBV4-1 with TRBJ1-1; 8 positions agree with TRBD1. Trimming took 1 base from V and 7 from J; bases not matched to a gene: 17. The CDR3 sequence is 18 residues long. The germline V gene encodes CDR1 MGHRA and CDR2 YSYEKL. The CDR3 spells CASSQATVAGQDGGEAFF. The CDR3, as DNA: TGCGCCAGCAGCCAAGCTACGGTAGCGGGACAGGATGGTGGTGAAGCTTTCTTT.